In this sample, the clone carrying this T cell receptor beta chain turned up many times. TCRdb ran MiXCR on the 5' RACE reads and lists one entry per CDR3 protein. The sample lists 450,000 to 650,000 distinct CDR3 sequences, around 9.6% seen once, with roughly 3% in the top ten. Germline CDR1 and CDR2: SGHRS and YFSETQ. The V segment lost 0 bases and the J segment 5 bases; nucleotides outside the gene matches: 21. The CDR3 has 20 amino acids. The sample comes from a study of identical twins. These data were likewise used in another study, on yellow fever vaccine responses in identical twins. From that study: Twins' vaccine T cell response reportedly gave the appearance of partial convergence and partial personalization.

The gene calls are TRBV5-1 and TRBJ2-7, with 9 bases fitting TRBD2. The sample consisted of PBMCs. This receptor was taken from a young woman in good health. CDR3 sequence (DNA): TGCGCCAGCAGCTTGGGCCGGTTAGGCGTAGCGGGAGCGTATAAGGACGAGCAGTACTTC. Translating gives CASSLGRLGVAGAYKDEQYF.